One and the same sample provided the 17 T cell receptor beta chains below, sequenced in a study of cytomegalovirus exposure and HLA in healthy donors. A multiplex PCR was run with 60 Vbeta primers and 13 Jbeta primers. The data were produced by immunoSEQ multiplex PCR, yet TCRdb's version contains in-frame clones alone and is incomplete. This table has around 150,000 clones, approximately 80% appearing once. Sequences were obtained from PBMCs. All receptors derive from a middle-aged woman in good health and CMV-seropositive.

The CDR3 here is CASSSGLAGNIQYF. CDR3 coding DNA: TGTGCCAGCAGCTCTGGACTAGCGGGAAACATTCAGTACTTC. The V call is TRBV7-2, the J call TRBJ2-4; 11 positions match TRBD2. V was clipped by 4 bases and J by 6 bases; unmatched bases: 2. Germline V gene lookup returns CDR1 SGHTA and CDR2 FQGNSA. This CDR3 contains 14 residues.

The rearrangement uses TRBV30 and TRBJ2-6; the D gene is possibly TRBD1 (6 bases). The germline V gene has CDR1 GTSNPN and CDR2 SVGIG (reference sequence). The CDR3 covers 15 residues. V was clipped by 1 base and J by 0 bases, with 7 bases between them. The CDR3 DNA reads as TGTGCCTGGAGTGGAGGGGGCTCTGGGGCCAACGTCCTGACTTTC. This gives the protein CAWSGGGSGANVLTF.

The J gene is TRBJ1-2, the V gene TRBV19; D uncertain. The germline gives CDR1 LNHDA, CDR2 SQIVND (reference sequence). This CDR3 is 15 amino acids long. Trimming removed 3 bases at V and 8 bases at J, with 19 bases between. The CDR3 spells CASSIGKEPGSGYTF. For the CDR3, the DNA is TGTGCCAGTAGTATCGGAAAGGAGCCGGGATCCGGCTACACCTTC.

The V and J genes are TRBV4-1 and TRBJ1-2, with a possible D match to TRBD1 (6 bases). In germline, CDR1 is MGHRA, CDR2 YSYEKL. This CDR3 comprises 15 residues. Trimming cost V 3 bases and J 4 bases, with 15 bases left between them. The CDR3 DNA reads TGCGCCAGCAGCCACCCAGGGGCCGCTAGCTATGGCTACACCTTC. Its translation is CASSHPGAASYGYTF.

The rearrangement links TRBV5-5 to TRBJ1-3, with 9 positions matching TRBD1. The CDR3 loop spans 16 amino acids. Germline V CDR1 and CDR2: SGHKS, YYEKEE (reference sequence). V dropped 4 bases and J dropped 4; count of bases not matched to a gene: 9. The CDR3 DNA reads as TGTGCCAGCAGCCCGGACAGGGGAGAGGCCGGAAACACCATATATTTT. This encodes CASSPDRGEAGNTIYF.

The table lists this clone with a few counts. The chain recombines TRBV4-3 with TRBJ1-4, with D uncertain. V lost 4 bases and J 5 bases, leaving 17 bases between the germline ends. Germline CDR1 and CDR2: LGHNA and YSLEER. There are 16 residues in the CDR3. The CDR3 reads CASSPSPNYRNEKLFF. CDR3 coding DNA: TGCGCCAGCAGCCCCTCCCCCAATTACCGGAATGAAAAACTGTTTTTT.

The gene calls are TRBV7-2 and TRBJ1-3, with 7 positions matching TRBD1. CDR3 length: 15 amino acids. The V gene end was trimmed by 1 base and the J gene end by 4 bases; junction bases not matched to a gene: 4. In germline, CDR1 is SGHTA, CDR2 FQGNSA. The CDR3 nucleotides are TGTGCCAGCAGCTTAGAGGGGGCTTCAGGAAACACCATATATTTT. This codes for CASSLEGASGNTIYF.

V usage is TRBV7-2 and J usage is TRBJ2-7; the D gene is possibly TRBD1 (6 bases). Trimming cost V 4 bases and J 3 bases, with 7 bases left between them. This CDR3 is built from 12 residues. Per the germline V gene, CDR1 is SGHTA and CDR2 is FQGNSA. CDR3 DNA sequence: TGTGCCAGCAGCTCGACAGGCTACGAGCAGTACTTC. Its translation: CASSSTGYEQYF.

The chain employs TRBV10-2 and TRBJ1-1, with a possible D match to TRBD1 (6 bases). CDR1 WSHSY and CDR2 SAAADI come from the germline V gene. Trimming removed 6 bases at V and 5 bases at J, with 13 bases between. This CDR3 is 13 amino acids long. The CDR3 sequence: CASRTGIGTEAFF. Here the CDR3 DNA reads TGCGCCAGCAGGACAGGTATTGGGACTGAAGCTTTCTTT.

The chain carries TRBV10-2 and TRBJ2-7; D is unresolved. The V end was cut by 3 bases, the J end by 4 bases, with 13 bases between. This CDR3 has 14 amino acids. CDR1 and CDR2 from the germline V gene are WSHSY and SAAADI. In DNA form, the CDR3 reads TGCGCCAGCAGTGATCAGCGAACTTTTTACGAGCAGTACTTC. This codes for CASSDQRTFYEQYF.

The genes are TRBV5-4 and TRBJ2-1; 8 bases match TRBD1. Germline CDR1 reads SGHNT; CDR2 reads YYREEE (reference sequence). The CDR3 has 15 residues. V lost 0 bases to trimming and J lost 5 bases; unmatched junction nucleotides: 4. The CDR3 DNA reads TGTGCCAGCAGCTTGGGGGACAGGTCCGACAATGAGCAGTTCTTC. Residues: CASSLGDRSDNEQFF.

The rearrangement uses TRBV2 and TRBJ2-7; tentatively, D is TRBD1 (5 bases). V lost 5 bases, J lost 3 bases, and 5 bases lay in between. This CDR3 has 11 amino acids. From germline, CDR1 is SNHLY and CDR2 FYNNEI. For the CDR3, the DNA is TGTGCCAGCAGTCAGGGCTACGAGCAGTACTTC. Translated: CASSQGYEQYF.

This chain joins TRBV14 and TRBJ1-5; D gene ambiguous. The germline gives CDR1 SGHDN, CDR2 FVKESK. Between the trimmed V and J ends, which lost 1 base and 6 bases, there was a span of 7 bases. The CDR3 covers 13 residues. Written as DNA, the CDR3 is TGTGCCAGCAGCCAAGGAGTCGGTCAGCCCCAGCATTTT. Its protein product is CASSQGVGQPQHF.

This clone was seen a handful of times. The rearrangement joins TRBV5-4 to TRBJ2-1, with D perhaps TRBD1 (8 bases). CDR3 size: 17 residues. Looked up from germline, CDR1 is SGHNT and CDR2 is YYREEE (reference sequence). The V end was cut by 4 bases, the J end by 0 bases, with 17 bases between. CDR3 sequence (DNA): TGTGCCAGCAGCCTAGGACAGGGAGGGAGCTCCTACAATGAGCAGTTCTTC. Translation: CASSLGQGGSSYNEQFF.

The V and J genes are TRBV20-1 and TRBJ2-1, with D hard to call. CDR3 length: 11 amino acids. CDR1 is DFQATT and CDR2 is SNEGSKA in the germline V gene (reference sequence). Trimming cost V 6 bases and J 4 bases, with 7 bases left between them. The CDR3 sequence: CSAETYNEQFF. CDR3 in DNA: TGCAGTGCCGAAACATACAATGAGCAGTTCTTC.

The CDR3 nucleotides are TGTGCCAGCAGCTTAGCGAGCACCAGGGTGGGAGATACGCAGTATTTT. Protein product: CASSLASTRVGDTQYF. The chain recombines TRBV7-9 with TRBJ2-3; TRBD1 is a possible D gene (5 bases). This CDR3 contains 16 residues. V lost 0 bases, J lost 5 bases, and 15 bases lay in between. Germline CDR1 SEHNR, CDR2 FQNEAQ (reference sequence).

The chain has TRBV28 and TRBJ2-3, with 9 bases fitting TRBD1. Germline V gene sequence: CDR1 MDHEN, CDR2 SYDVKM. V dropped 6 bases and J dropped 2; count of bases not matched to a gene: 9. This CDR3 spans 16 amino acids. CDR3: CASSRSDRGSTDTQYF. DNA of the CDR3: TGTGCCAGCAGCAGAAGTGACAGGGGGTCCACAGATACGCAGTATTTT.